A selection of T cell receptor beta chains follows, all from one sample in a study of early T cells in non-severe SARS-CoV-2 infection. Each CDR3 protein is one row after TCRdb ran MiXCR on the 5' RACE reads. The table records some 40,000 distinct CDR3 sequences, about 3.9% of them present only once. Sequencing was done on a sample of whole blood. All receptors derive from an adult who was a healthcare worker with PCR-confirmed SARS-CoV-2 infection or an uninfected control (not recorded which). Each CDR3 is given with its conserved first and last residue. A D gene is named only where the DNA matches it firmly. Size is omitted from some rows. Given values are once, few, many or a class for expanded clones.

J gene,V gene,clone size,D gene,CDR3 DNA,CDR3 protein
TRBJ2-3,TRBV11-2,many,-,TGTGCCAGCAGCGGGGGAGTAAGTGCGGGATCCACAGATACGCAGTATTTT,CASSGGVSAGSTDTQYF
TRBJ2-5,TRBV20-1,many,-,TGCAGTGCTAGAGAGGGTGGCTATGTCGGGACCCAGTACTTC,CSAREGGYVGTQYF
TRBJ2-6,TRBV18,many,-,TGTGCCAGCTCACCAAAAACTGGGTCTGGGGCCAACGTCCTGACTTTC,CASSPKTGSGANVLTF
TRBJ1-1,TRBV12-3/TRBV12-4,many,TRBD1,TGTGCCAGCAGTTTAGGGACAGGTGCTATGAACACTGAAGCTTTCTTT,CASSLGTGAMNTEAFF
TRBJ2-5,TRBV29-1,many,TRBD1,TGCAGCGTTGTTCCCGCGACAGGGGCCGAGACCCAGTACTTC,CSVVPATGAETQYF
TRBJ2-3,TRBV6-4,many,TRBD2,TGTGCCAGCAGTGACGGGAGGGCCACAGATACGCAGTATTTT,CASSDGRATDTQYF
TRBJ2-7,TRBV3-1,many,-,TGTGCCAGCAGCCAAAGCGCCACCTACGAGCAGTACTTC,CASSQSATYEQYF
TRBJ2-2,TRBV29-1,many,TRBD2,TGCAGCGTTTTAGCGGGAGCGAACACCGGGGAGCTGTTTTTT,CSVLAGANTGELFF
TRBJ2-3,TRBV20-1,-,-,TGCAGTGCTAGAGATAGGGCAAGAACAGATACGCAGTATTTT,CSARDRARTDTQYF
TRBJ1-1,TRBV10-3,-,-,TGTGCCATCAGTGAAGGCAGGCCGAACACTGAAGCTTTCTTT,CAISEGRPNTEAFF
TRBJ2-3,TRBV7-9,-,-,TGTGCCAGCAGCCTGACTGGGGGCACAGATACGCAGTATTTT,CASSLTGGTDTQYF
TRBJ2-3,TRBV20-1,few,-,TGCAGTGCTAGAGATGGAGGACAAGCCCCTACCGATACGCAGTATTTT,CSARDGGQAPTDTQYF
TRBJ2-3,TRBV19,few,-,TGTGCCAGTAGTATCGGACCAGCAGATACGCAGTATTTT,CASSIGPADTQYF
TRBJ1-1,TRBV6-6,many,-,TGTGCCAGCAGACCTAAGGACAGTGAAGCTTTCTTT,CASRPKDSEAFF
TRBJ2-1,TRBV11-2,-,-,TGTGCCAGCAGCTCCTTGCGGGGCGGATACAATGAGCAGTTCTTC,CASSSLRGGYNEQFF
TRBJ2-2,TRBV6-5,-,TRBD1,TGTGCCAGCAGTTCCGAGACAGGGATAACCGGGGAGCTGTTTTTT,CASSSETGITGELFF